Presented here are 20 T cell receptor beta chains from one specimen sequenced in a study of regulatory T cells in long-lasting Graves disease. The time point was: newly diagnosed GD, antithyroid drugs for less than 3 months. There was RNA extracted from PBMCs, and the TCR library was made from it. Arm-PCR of CDR3 regions with iRepertoire HTBI primers generated TCR beta libraries. TCRdb processed the multiplex PCR reads anew with MiXCR; each CDR3 protein has one entry. The table includes under 800,000 distinct CDR3 sequences, 16% detected once. The data were also submitted as part of a second study, on T cells in Graves' hyperthyroidism and ophthalmopathy.

The starting material was peripheral blood mononuclear cells (PBMCs), obtained at new diagnosis, from a patient treated with antithyroid drugs. Every receptor here comes from a woman in her 30s with Graves disease.

This clonotype appeared many times. The chain is built from TRBV20-1 and TRBJ2-7; 8 bases align to TRBD2. CDR1 is DFQATT and CDR2 is SNEGSKA in the germline V gene (reference sequence). The CDR3 spans 13 residues. V lost 6 bases and J lost 3; bases outside the gene matches: 7. CDR3 bases: TGCAGTGCCAGGGGCGGGAGGTTCTACGAGCAGTACTTC. It encodes CSARGGRFYEQYF.

This clonotype was counted many times. The chain carries TRBV7-9 and TRBJ1-4; 9 bases fit TRBD1. Trimming took 5 bases from V and 7 from J; bases not matched to a gene: 11. CDR1 is SEHNR, CDR2 FQNEAQ, per germline (reference sequence). This CDR3 is built from 16 residues. The CDR3 here is CASSEAGTGFREKLFF. CDR3 in DNA: TGTGCCAGCAGCGAGGCCGGGACAGGGTTTCGTGAAAAACTGTTTTTT.

This clonotype was seen many times. V is TRBV20-1 and J is TRBJ1-1; TRBD1 is a possible D gene (6 bases). This CDR3 region has 14 residues. Trimming removed 0 bases from V and 6 bases from J, with 14 bases in between. CDR1 is DFQATT, CDR2 SNEGSKA, per germline (reference sequence). The CDR3 reads CSARDLGHPAEAFF. The CDR3 DNA reads TGCAGTGCTAGAGATCTGGGACACCCCGCTGAAGCTTTCTTT.

The V and J genes are TRBV11-2 and TRBJ1-2, with 10 bases lining up with TRBD1. Germline V gives CDR1 SGHAT, CDR2 FQNNGV. The CDR3 covers 14 residues. The trim removed 5 bases at V and 10 bases at J, leaving 10 bases unmatched. The CDR3 coding sequence is TGTGCCAGCAGCATATCGGGACAGGGGTTTGCCTACACCTTC. It yields the protein CASSISGQGFAYTF.

Details on this clonotype: This probably arose from a read error, given a far larger clone one base away. CDR3 sequence reads: CASSLDRGLSYEQYF. CDR3 coding DNA: TGTGCCAGCAGTTTGGACAGGGGATTGTCCTACGAGCAGTACTTC. The chain links TRBV28 to TRBJ2-3; TRBD1 aligns across 9 bases. The J call is doubtful: the DNA matches TRBJ2-7 better. The germline CDR1 and CDR2 sequences are MDHEN and SYDVKM. The CDR3 is made up of 15 amino acids.

This clonotype was seen ten or more times. The rearrangement uses TRBV2 and TRBJ1-3; D not certain. The V and J ends lost 4 bases and 4 bases respectively, with 14 bases between them. The CDR3 is 15 amino acids. The germline V gene encodes CDR1 SNHLY and CDR2 FYNNEI. CDR3: CASSVSRAFGNTIYF. CDR3 nucleotides: TGTGCCAGCAGTGTTTCCCGGGCTTTCGGAAACACCATATATTTT.

This clonotype has just a few counts. The chain links TRBV28 to TRBJ1-4; TRBD1 matches at 10 bases. J gave up 6 bases and V 5 bases, and 6 bases lay outside the gene matches. This CDR3 is built from 15 residues. CDR1 is MDHEN and CDR2 is SYDVKM in the germline V gene. Written as DNA, the CDR3 is TGTGCCAGCAGTCCGGGACAGGGGCCGTATGAAAAACTGTTTTTT. Residues: CASSPGQGPYEKLFF.

This clonotype was detected a few times. This sequence joins TRBV11-1 and TRBJ1-1; D is ambiguous. Germline V lookup: CDR1 SGHAT, CDR2 FQDESV (reference sequence). Trimming removed 5 bases at V and 1 base at J, with 11 bases between. The CDR3 sequence is 14 residues long. Written as DNA, the CDR3 is TGTGCCAGCAGCATCTATCTGGGGAACACTGAAGCTTTCTTT. Its protein is CASSIYLGNTEAFF.

The chain links TRBV24-1 to TRBJ1-2, with a tentative D call TRBD1 (5 bases). Germline V CDR1 and CDR2: KGHDR, SFDVKD. V gave up 0 bases and J gave up 8 bases, with 9 bases separating them. This CDR3 comprises 13 residues. Here the CDR3 reads CATSDLRGGGYTF. CDR3 nucleotide sequence: TGTGCCACCAGTGATTTGCGGGGCGGGGGCTACACCTTC.

The V and J genes are TRBV18 and TRBJ2-7, with D possibly matching TRBD1 (7 bases). Trimming took off 3 bases at V and 3 bases at J, with 15 bases between the two ends. This CDR3 is 15 amino acids long. Looked up from germline, CDR1 is KGHSH and CDR2 is LQKENI. The chain's CDR3 is CASSPIQGGGYEQYF. The CDR3 DNA is TGTGCCAGCTCACCGATCCAGGGGGGAGGCTACGAGCAGTACTTC.

This clonotype has more than one count but fewer than ten. A junction end diverges from the germline sequence, so it may reflect a read error. V usage is TRBV11-2 and J usage is TRBJ2-1; tentative D call: TRBD1 (5 bases). The CDR3 covers 14 residues. Germline-derived CDR1 and CDR2 are SGHAT and FQNNGV. In DNA form, the CDR3 reads TGTGTCAGCAGCTTAGGGGTTTTGGCCGATGAGCAGTTCTTC. Translated: CVSSLGVLADEQFF.

This clonotype was detected a few times. The chain couples TRBV5-1 to TRBJ2-3; 7 bases agree with TRBD2. The V segment lost 3 bases and the J segment 4 bases; nucleotides outside the gene matches: 11. CDR1 and CDR2 (germline): SGHRS, YFSETQ. The CDR3 is made up of 16 amino acids. The CDR3 is CASSYVSVTSADTQYF. For the CDR3, the DNA is TGCGCCAGCAGCTACGTCTCCGTAACTAGCGCAGATACGCAGTATTTT.

V gene TRBV27 combines with J gene TRBJ2-3, with TRBD2 matching over 8 bases. The CDR3 extends over 17 amino acids. Per germline, CDR1 MNHEY and CDR2 SMNVEV (reference sequence). J was trimmed by 4 bases and V by 2 bases; bases with no gene match: 11. CDR3 region: CASSLLRTSSRPDTQYF. For the CDR3, the DNA is TGTGCCAGCAGTTTACTTCGGACTAGCTCGAGGCCAGATACGCAGTATTTT.

The sample holds a few counts of this clonotype. The chain joins TRBV3-1 to TRBJ2-3, with TRBD1 matching over 8 bases. CDR1 is LGHDT, CDR2 YNNKEL, per germline (reference sequence). V shed 2 bases, J shed 7 bases, and the junction held 8 bases outside the gene matches. This CDR3 has 15 residues. The CDR3 nucleotides read TGTGCCAGCAGCCAAAGTTGGACAGGGCCATATACGCAGTATTTT. Translation: CASSQSWTGPYTQYF.

This clonotype came up many times. The rearrangement uses TRBV30 and TRBJ1-1; TRBD1 matches at 7 bases. The CDR3 spans 11 residues. Losses at the gene ends were 1 base for V and 10 bases for J; bases not matched to a gene: 3. From germline, CDR1 is GTSNPN and CDR2 SVGIG (reference sequence). The DNA of the CDR3 is TGTGCCTGGAGTGAGACAGGGCCAGCTTTCTTT. This sequence encodes CAWSETGPAFF.

This clonotype was seen many times. The genes are TRBV3-1 and TRBJ1-5; D ambiguous. V lost 1 base and J lost 4, with 11 bases in between. The CDR3 length is 15 residues. Germline V lookup: CDR1 LGHDT, CDR2 YNNKEL (reference sequence). CDR3 in DNA: TGTGCCAGCAGCCAAGGCCGGGAGGATAATCAGCCCCAGCATTTT. Protein: CASSQGREDNQPQHF. Combining the CDR3 with reference TRBV3-1 and TRBJ1-5 gives the whole variable domain DTAVSQTPKYLVTQMGNDKSIKCEQNLGHDTMYWYKQDSKKFLKIMFSYNNKELIINETVPNRFSPKSPDKAHLNLHINSLELGDSAVYFCASSQGREDNQPQHFGDGTRLSIL.

On this clonotype: This may come from a read error, since a much larger clone is one base off. The chain combines TRBV25-1 with TRBJ1-1; 7 nucleotides align to TRBD1. CDR3 length equals 13 residues. Germline V CDR1 and CDR2: MGHDK, SYGVNS. After removal of 2 bases from V and 4 bases from J, the junction contained 1 base not matched to a gene. In DNA, the CDR3 is TGTGCCAGCAGTGAAACAGGGGTCACTGAAGCTTTCTTT. Protein: CASSETGVTEAFF.

The J gene is TRBJ1-2, the V gene TRBV29-1, with D tentatively TRBD1 (6 bases). The CDR3 is 13 amino acids. V was trimmed by 5 bases and J by 8 bases, leaving 18 bases between them. Germline CDR1 and CDR2: SQVTM and ANQGSEA. For the CDR3, the DNA is TGCAGCGTTAGACAGGTTTCCGTGGAGGGCTACACCTTC. It is translated as CSVRQVSVEGYTF.

The V and J genes are TRBV27 and TRBJ1-1, with a tentative D call TRBD1 (5 bases). Per the germline V gene, CDR1 is MNHEY and CDR2 is SMNVEV (reference sequence). V dropped 4 bases and J dropped 6 bases, with 12 bases sitting between them. CDR3 length: 13 amino acids. CDR3 DNA: TGTGCCAGCAGTTCCCATGACAGCCCTGAAGCTTTCTTT. Protein: CASSSHDSPEAFF.

The genes are TRBV3-1 and TRBJ2-2; possible D gene TRBD1, 5 bases. The CDR3 covers 19 residues. V was trimmed by 1 base and J by 1 base, leaving 19 bases between them. Germline values: CDR1 LGHDT, CDR2 YNNKEL (reference sequence). CDR3 sequence: CASSQVTDNYVKNTGELFF. The CDR3 region has the DNA TGTGCCAGCAGCCAAGTTACGGACAATTATGTGAAGAACACCGGGGAGCTGTTTTTT. The whole variable domain, filled in from reference TRBV3-1 and TRBJ2-2, reads DTAVSQTPKYLVTQMGNDKSIKCEQNLGHDTMYWYKQDSKKFLKIMFSYNNKELIINETVPNRFSPKSPDKAHLNLHINSLELGDSAVYFCASSQVTDNYVKNTGELFFGEGSRLTVL.